The clone carrying this T cell receptor beta chain is judged medium-sized. This sample is drawn from a study of naive and memory T cell subsets. Amplification of ligated cDNA took four PCR rounds with SP2 and nested alpha and beta constant primers. TCRdb re-analysed the UMI-ligation and nested PCR reads in MiXCR, keeping a single row per CDR3 protein. The table shows more than 13,000 distinct CDR3 sequences, with 4.5% to 6.5% occurring only once. J was trimmed by 6 bases and V by 5 bases; bases with no gene match: 13. From germline, CDR1 is SGHTA and CDR2 FQGNSA. The CDR3 has 15 residues. This sample's treatment: skin biopsy from PPD injection site in Mantoux-positive individual. The library had UMIs added by 3' ligation of an oligonucleotide to TCR cDNA. Cells were not sorted; total RNA input targeted 1 to 1000 ng.

The specimen was skin, collected from a tuberculin skin test site. This chain connects TRBV7-2 to TRBJ2-7, with TRBD2 matching 7 bases. The receptor was isolated from an adult in good health. For the CDR3, the DNA is TGTGCCAGCAGCCCCCGCCGGAGCGGGGAAGCCGAGCAGTACTTC. As protein: CASSPRRSGEAEQYF. Looking up the rest from reference TRBV7-2 and TRBJ2-7 gives the full variable domain: GAGVSQSPSNKVTEKGKDVELRCDPISGHTALYWYRQSLGQGLEFLIYFQGNSAPDKSGLPSDRFSAERTGGSVSTLTIQRTQQEDSAVYLCASSPRRSGEAEQYFGPGTRLTVT.